The subject of this entry is one T cell receptor (beta chain). V was clipped by 0 bases and J by 3 bases, with 6 bases between them. This CDR3 region has 13 residues. CDR1 is PRHDT and CDR2 is FYEKMQ in the germline V gene (reference sequence). The source of the sample is a study of cytomegalovirus exposure and HLA in healthy donors. 13 Jbeta primers and 60 Vbeta primers were used for the PCR. Data came from immunoSEQ multiplex PCR; TCRdb stores just in-frame clones and leaves some out. Of 150,000 to 250,000 clones in the sample, 82% were seen once. Sequencing was done on a sample of PBMCs. This receptor was identified in a woman aged 45-60 years in good health and CMV-seropositive. The chain has TRBV13 and TRBJ2-7; D gene unclear. The CDR3 DNA follows: TGTGCCAGCAGCTTAGGTGGCAGCTACGAGCAGTACTTC. Amino acid sequence: CASSLGGSYEQYF.